This T cell receptor beta chain originates from a study of neurological immune-mediated disorders. CDR3 size: 15 residues. CDR1 and CDR2 from the germline V gene are LGHDT and YNNKEL (reference sequence). Germline trimming cut 5 bases from V and 4 bases from J; bases unmatched to any gene: 6. The table lists this clonotype with many counts. Via MiXCR, TCRdb re-called the 5' RACE reads, giving one row per CDR3 protein. The sample includes about 38,000 distinct CDR3 sequences, more than 4.5% seen only once; the top ten take approximately 8.7%. The sample consisted of CD4+ T cells from blood. The chain recombines TRBV3-1 with TRBJ2-2, with 8 bases aligning to TRBD1. The sequence came from a man aged 18 to 35 in good health. The CDR3 reads CASSYRQGFTGELFF. DNA for the CDR3: TGTGCCAGCAGCTATCGACAGGGGTTCACCGGGGAGCTGTTTTTT.